These T cell receptor beta chains were read from a single sample in a study of blood T cell repertoires in COVID-19. Assay used: immunoSEQ multiplex PCR; TCRdb lists only in-frame clones, some missing. The sample carries about 190,000 clones, approximately 85% recorded once. Sequenced: peripheral blood. These receptor sequences come from a woman in her 70s with active or convalescent COVID-19. The conserved cysteine and the conserved F or W are not part of the CDR3 here. Each record gives: CDR3 protein, V gene, CDR3 length, J gene.

CDR3: ASSKEEGTSGRGSSYNEQF
V: TRBV21-1
length: 19
J: TRBJ2-1

CDR3: ASSLNGGSWETQY
V: TRBV5-4
length: 13
J: TRBJ2-5

CDR3: ASSLSGEGPR
V: TRBV5-1
length: 10
J: TRBJ2-7

CDR3: ASSLEGGQPQH
V: TRBV5-1
length: 11
J: TRBJ1-5

CDR3: SVQTLSYEQY
V: TRBV29-1
length: 10
J: TRBJ2-7

CDR3: SVAGDLKTEAF
V: TRBV29-1
length: 11
J: TRBJ1-1

CDR3: ASSLSPSPGNYGYT
V: TRBV27
length: 14
J: TRBJ1-2

CDR3: ASSWMIAGGKVEETQY
V: TRBV6-2/TRBV6-3
length: 16
J: TRBJ2-5

CDR3: ASRISARGGYT
V: TRBV19
length: 11
J: TRBJ1-2

CDR3: ASSSRQGYTGELF
V: TRBV5-1
length: 13
J: TRBJ2-2